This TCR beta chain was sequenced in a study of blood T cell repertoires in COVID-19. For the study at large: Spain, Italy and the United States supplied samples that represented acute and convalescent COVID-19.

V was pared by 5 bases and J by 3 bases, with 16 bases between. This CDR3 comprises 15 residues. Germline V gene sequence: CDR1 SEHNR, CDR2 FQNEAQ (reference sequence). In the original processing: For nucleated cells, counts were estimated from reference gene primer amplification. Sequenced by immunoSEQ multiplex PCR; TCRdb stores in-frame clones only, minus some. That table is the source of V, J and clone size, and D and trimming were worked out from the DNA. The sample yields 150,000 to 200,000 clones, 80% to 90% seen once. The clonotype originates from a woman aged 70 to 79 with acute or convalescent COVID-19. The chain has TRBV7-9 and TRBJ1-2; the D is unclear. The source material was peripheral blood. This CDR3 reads CASSDPQVGDYGYTF. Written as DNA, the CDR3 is TGTGCCAGCAGCGACCCCCAGGTGGGAGACTATGGCTACACCTTC. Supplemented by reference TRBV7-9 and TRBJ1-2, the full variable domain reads DTGVSQNPRHKITKRGQNVTFRCDPISEHNRLYWYRQTLGQGPEFLTYFQNEAQLEKSRLLSDRFSAERPKGSFSTLEIQRTEQGDSAMYLCASSDPQVGDYGYTFGSGTRLTVV.